The 24 T cell receptor beta chains below come from one sample, sequenced in a study of cytomegalovirus exposure and HLA in healthy donors. The PCR used 60 Vbeta and 13 Jbeta primers. Method: immunoSEQ multiplex PCR; TCRdb's copy keeps in-frame clones and lacks some. The listing records about 130,000 clones. The specimen sequenced was PBMCs. The source is a man younger than 30 in good health and CMV-seronegative.

The rearrangement joins TRBV5-4 to TRBJ1-1; no definite D call. CDR1 is SGHNT, CDR2 YYREEE, per germline (reference sequence). The CDR3 is 13 residues long. The V end lost 2 bases, the J end lost 0 bases, and 5 bases lay between the germline ends. CDR3 region: CASSLSLNTEAFF. The DNA of the CDR3 is TGTGCCAGCAGCTTATCTTTGAACACTGAAGCTTTCTTT.

This chain joins TRBV6-5 and TRBJ2-5, with D possibly being TRBD1 (5 bases). Trimming took off 2 bases at V and 5 bases at J, with 9 bases between the two ends. The germline V gene encodes CDR1 MNHEY and CDR2 SVGAGI. The CDR3 spans 13 residues. The chain's CDR3 is CASSYARVETQYF. CDR3 DNA sequence: TGTGCCAGCAGTTACGCCAGGGTGGAGACCCAGTACTTC.

The chain joins TRBV6-5 to TRBJ2-7; D is unclear. CDR1 and CDR2 from the germline V gene are MNHEY and SVGAGI. The V and J ends lost 5 bases and 3 bases respectively, with 5 bases between them. This CDR3 region has 11 residues. The DNA of the CDR3 is TGTGCCAGCAGTCACAGCTACGAGCAGTACTTC. Amino acid sequence: CASSHSYEQYF.

The rearrangement links TRBV19 to TRBJ1-6, with 8 bases fitting TRBD1. The J segment lost 9 bases and the V segment lost 4 bases, leaving 5 bases of the junction unmatched. The CDR3 is 14 amino acids. Germline values: CDR1 LNHDA, CDR2 SQIVND (reference sequence). The CDR3: CASSTTGDRSPLHF. DNA for the CDR3: TGTGCCAGTAGTACGACAGGGGATCGTTCACCCCTCCACTTT.

The rearrangement links TRBV7-9 to TRBJ2-7; TRBD2 aligns across 9 bases. Germline-derived CDR1 and CDR2 are SEHNR and FQNEAQ (reference sequence). CDR3 length: 19 amino acids. The V gene end was trimmed by 1 base and the J gene end by 0 bases; junction bases not matched to a gene: 13. The CDR3 reads CASSLERRGGPSDSYEQYF. CDR3 DNA: TGTGCCAGCAGCTTAGAGAGGCGGGGGGGGCCCTCAGACTCCTACGAGCAGTACTTC.

V and J are TRBV7-8 and TRBJ1-5; D is uncertain. With 6 bases removed from V and 1 base from J, the gap between germline ends came to 10 bases. CDR1 and CDR2 (germline): SGHVS, FQNEAQ. The CDR3 runs to 14 residues. The CDR3 DNA reads as TGTGCCAGCAGTCTATCACTGAGCAATCAGCCCCAGCATTTT. Its translation is CASSLSLSNQPQHF.

V gene TRBV7-2 combines with J gene TRBJ1-3, with 7 positions matching TRBD1. CDR3 size: 14 residues. Germline values: CDR1 SGHTA, CDR2 FQGNSA. V was pared by 3 bases and J by 2 bases, with 1 base of the junction left unmatched. CDR3 sequence: CASSLGTAGNTIYF. In DNA, the CDR3 is TGTGCCAGCAGCTTGGGGACAGCTGGAAACACCATATATTTT.

The chain carries TRBV7-3 and TRBJ2-1; 8 bases fit TRBD1. CDR1 SGHTA and CDR2 FQGTGA come from the germline V gene. The CDR3 contains 13 residues. The trim removed 5 bases at V and 8 bases at J, leaving 5 bases unmatched. The CDR3 DNA reads TGTGCCAGCAGCAGACAGGGGAGCGATGAGCAGTTCTTC. It yields the protein CASSRQGSDEQFF.

CDR3 in amino acids: CASSEYGKETQYF. The CDR3 DNA reads TGTGCCAGCAGTGAATACGGGAAAGAGACCCAGTACTTC. The V gene is TRBV25-1, the J gene TRBJ2-5, with a weak D call TRBD2 (5 bases). V dropped 0 bases and J dropped 3 bases, with 5 bases sitting between them. CDR1 and CDR2 from the germline V gene are MGHDK and SYGVNS. CDR3 length: 13 residues.

The chain has TRBV19 and TRBJ1-6; D gene uncertain. The germline gives CDR1 LNHDA, CDR2 SQIVND (reference sequence). Deletions cut 9 bases from V and 8 bases from J, with 14 bases between. CDR3 length: 13 amino acids. The CDR3 is CASRVSSYSPLHF. CDR3 sequence (DNA): TGTGCCAGCCGGGTCTCGTCTTATTCACCCCTCCACTTT.

The chain recombines TRBV4-1 with TRBJ1-2; tentatively, D is TRBD1 (5 bases). Germline V gene data show CDR1 as MGHRA and CDR2 as YSYEKL. The CDR3 runs 14 residues. V was clipped by 0 bases and J by 8 bases, with 13 bases between them. The chain's CDR3 is CASSQESRALGYTF. The CDR3 DNA reads as TGCGCCAGCAGCCAAGAATCCAGGGCGCTAGGCTACACCTTC.

The chain uses TRBV7-9 and TRBJ2-3; 12 nucleotides line up with TRBD1. Unmatched junction bases numbered 10, after V lost 6 bases and J lost 0 bases. Germline CDR1 is SEHNR and CDR2 is FQNEAQ (reference sequence). The CDR3 length is 18 residues. The CDR3 spells CASRGGTGGSGSTDTQYF. CDR3 nucleotides: TGTGCCAGCAGGGGCGGGACAGGGGGCAGTGGGAGCACAGATACGCAGTATTTT.

The chain uses TRBV9 and TRBJ2-5, with TRBD2 identical over 10 bases. The CDR3 covers 16 residues. With V trimmed by 3 bases and J by 4 bases, 9 bases remained unmatched. Germline assignment: CDR1 SGDLS and CDR2 YYNGEE. CDR3 protein: CASSELAGNQLETQYF. CDR3 sequence (DNA): TGTGCCAGCAGCGAACTAGCGGGGAATCAGCTAGAGACCCAGTACTTC.

In DNA form, the CDR3 reads TGCGCCAGCAGCACACGACAGGATCAGCCCCAGCATTTT. Translation gives CASSTRQDQPQHF. V and J are TRBV4-1 and TRBJ1-5, with D perhaps matching TRBD1 (6 bases). The CDR3 is made up of 13 amino acids. Germline lookup yields CDR1 MGHRA and CDR2 YSYEKL. Trimming pared 5 bases from V and 5 bases from J, leaving 10 bases between.

The chain has TRBV14 and TRBJ1-3; no definite D call. Germline CDR1 reads SGHDN; CDR2 reads FVKESK. V lost 4 bases and J 5 bases, leaving 9 bases between the germline ends. The CDR3 is 13 residues long. CDR3 sequence: CASSRPGRNTIYF. CDR3 DNA: TGTGCCAGCAGCCGGCCGGGTAGAAACACCATATATTTT.

CDR3 sequence: CASRPITGYEQYF. CDR3 sequence (DNA): TGTGCCAGCAGGCCAATTACAGGCTACGAGCAGTACTTC. The J gene is TRBJ2-7, the V gene TRBV6-5; a weak D match, TRBD1 (5 bases). V was pared by 6 bases and J by 3 bases, with 12 bases between. This CDR3 is 13 amino acids long. Germline loops: CDR1 MNHEY, CDR2 SVGAGI.

J is TRBJ1-6 and V is TRBV5-5; no clear D gene. From germline, CDR1 is SGHKS and CDR2 YYEKEE (reference sequence). There are 15 residues in the CDR3. The ends were cut back, 4 bases at V and 6 bases at J, with 14 bases in the middle. CDR3 sequence (DNA): TGTGCCAGCAGCCCCCGGGAGGAGAGTAATTCACCCCTCCACTTT. This codes for CASSPREESNSPLHF.

J is TRBJ2-1 and V is TRBV4-2; the match to TRBD2 covers 13 bases. Trimming cost V 4 bases and J 3 bases; bases outside gene matches: 3. Germline CDR1 LGHNA, CDR2 YNFKEQ. CDR3 length: 16 amino acids. The CDR3 region has the DNA TGTGCCAGCAGCCTGCGGACTAGCGGGAGCTACAATGAGCAGTTCTTC. Translated, it gives CASSLRTSGSYNEQFF.

J is TRBJ2-1 and V is TRBV7-2; D is perhaps TRBD1 (7 bases). Germline CDR1 and CDR2: SGHTA and FQGNSA. The CDR3 spans 15 residues. V was pared by 5 bases and J by 5 bases, with 16 bases between. CDR3 nucleotide sequence: TGTGCCAGCAGCCGAGGAGGGGGCGGCCACAATGAGCAGTTCTTC. Its protein is CASSRGGGGHNEQFF.

The V gene is TRBV14, the J gene TRBJ2-1; D may be TRBD2 (5 bases). The CDR3 covers 17 residues. V was shortened by 0 bases and J by 0 bases, with 12 bases between the two germline ends. Germline CDR1 is SGHDN and CDR2 is FVKESK. CDR3 region: CASSQDGGLSSYNEQFF. The CDR3 nucleotides are TGTGCCAGCAGCCAAGATGGCGGACTGAGCTCCTACAATGAGCAGTTCTTC.

The V and J genes are TRBV5-1 and TRBJ2-5; TRBD2 matches 8 bases. Trimming removed 4 bases from V and 5 bases from J; junction bases left unmatched: 7. Germline CDR1 reads SGHRS; CDR2 reads YFSETQ. This CDR3 comprises 14 residues. The CDR3 loop is CASSLWTSLETQYF. CDR3 in DNA: TGCGCCAGCAGCCTGTGGACTAGCTTGGAGACCCAGTACTTC.

The gene calls are TRBV19 and TRBJ1-1, with TRBD1 as a possible D gene (5 bases). The CDR3 runs 14 residues. Trimming took 3 bases from V and 2 from J, leaving 10 bases between them. CDR1 and CDR2 from the germline V gene are LNHDA and SQIVND (reference sequence). CDR3 sequence (DNA): TGTGCCAGTAGTATTTGGGGCGGTAACACTGAAGCTTTCTTT. Amino acids: CASSIWGGNTEAFF. The variable domain in full, completed from reference TRBV19 and TRBJ1-1, reads DGGITQSPKYLFRKEGQNVTLSCEQNLNHDAMYWYRQDPGQGLRLIYYSQIVNDFQKGDIAEGYSVSREKKESFPLTVTSAQKNPTAFYLCASSIWGGNTEAFFGQGTRLTVV.

This chain links TRBV5-6 with TRBJ1-2; no reliable D call. With 0 bases removed from V and 4 bases from J, the gap between germline ends came to 10 bases. The CDR3 is 14 residues long. Germline V gene data show CDR1 as SGHDT and CDR2 as YYEEEE. Here the CDR3 reads CASSLGEGGYGYTF. The CDR3 nucleotides read TGTGCCAGCAGCTTGGGGGAGGGAGGCTATGGCTACACCTTC.

The V gene is TRBV4-3, the J gene TRBJ2-1; perhaps TRBD2 as D (5 bases). The CDR3 covers 17 residues. Germline V gene lookup returns CDR1 LGHNA and CDR2 YSLEER. V dropped 1 base and J dropped 4 bases, with 17 bases sitting between them. CDR3 residues: CASSQGRDSRLYNEQFF. CDR3 in DNA: TGCGCCAGCAGCCAAGGCCGGGATTCGCGGTTATACAATGAGCAGTTCTTC.